The 17 T cell receptor beta chains in this list originate from one sample, sequenced in a study of OX40 agonist ivuxolimab in advanced cancers. The table came from immunoSEQ multiplex PCR; TCRdb's copy has only in-frame clones and leaves some out. This table has fewer than 85,000 clones, approximately 83% appearing once. The material sequenced was CD4+ or CD8+ T cells sorted from blood, taken in a trial of the OX40 agonist ivuxolimab. These receptors came from an adult with an advanced solid tumor such as melanoma, head and neck, liver or kidney cancer.

The V and J genes are TRBV30 and TRBJ1-1, with D hard to call. Trimming cost V 3 bases and J 4 bases, with 9 bases left between them. The CDR3 loop spans 12 amino acids. Germline V gene lookup returns CDR1 GTSNPN and CDR2 SVGIG (reference sequence). CDR3 amino acids: CAWRTVGTEAFF. The DNA of the CDR3 is TGTGCCTGGAGGACGGTGGGCACTGAAGCTTTCTTT.

V usage is TRBV2 and J usage is TRBJ2-5; D might be TRBD1 or TRBD2, each matching 7 bases. V was pared by 5 bases and J by 2 bases, with 12 bases between. Germline V gene sequence: CDR1 SNHLY, CDR2 FYNNEI. CDR3 length: 14 residues. In DNA, the CDR3 is TGTGCCAGCAGTTCAGGGGGGGGGCAAGAGACCCAGTACTTC. This gives the protein CASSSGGGQETQYF.

This chain connects TRBV19 to TRBJ2-7; 9 positions agree with TRBD1. Germline assignment: CDR1 LNHDA and CDR2 SQIVND (reference sequence). This CDR3 is 15 amino acids long. J was trimmed by 3 bases and V by 6 bases; bases with no gene match: 9. CDR3 DNA: TGTGCCAGTAGCGGCCGGGGACAGGGTATCTACGAGCAGTACTTC. This encodes CASSGRGQGIYEQYF.

The chain employs TRBV19 and TRBJ1-1; D is unclear. V was trimmed by 5 bases and J by 2 bases, leaving 12 bases between them. Looked up from germline, CDR1 is LNHDA and CDR2 is SQIVND (reference sequence). CDR3 length: 14 amino acids. CDR3: CASSLSSLNTEAFF. The DNA for the CDR3 is TGTGCCAGTAGTTTATCTTCCCTTAACACTGAAGCTTTCTTT.

The chain carries TRBV5-5 and TRBJ1-2, with 9 positions matching TRBD1. The CDR3 covers 15 residues. Germline CDR1 reads SGHKS; CDR2 reads YYEKEE (reference sequence). The ends lost 2 bases at V and 5 bases at J; junction bases unmatched: 7. In DNA, the CDR3 is TGTGCCAGCAGCTTCGGACAGGGGAACCGGTATGGCTACACCTTC. Translating gives CASSFGQGNRYGYTF.

CDR3 residues: CASSPQRNTEAFF. The CDR3 nucleotides are TGTGCCAGCAGCCCGCAACGGAACACTGAAGCTTTCTTT. The chain is built from TRBV14 and TRBJ1-1; D unclear. V was cut by 4 bases and J by 1 base, with 7 bases left in between. Germline-derived CDR1 and CDR2 are SGHDN and FVKESK. This CDR3 has 13 residues.

The chain recombines TRBV28 with TRBJ1-2; D remains ambiguous. Germline V gene lookup returns CDR1 MDHEN and CDR2 SYDVKM. This CDR3 region has 13 residues. Trimming removed 4 bases from V and 0 bases from J, with 6 bases in between. CDR3 bases: TGTGCCAGCAGTTCAGGAGCTAACTATGGCTACACCTTC. It specifies CASSSGANYGYTF.

J is TRBJ1-2 and V is TRBV7-9, with 7 bases matching TRBD1. Losses at the gene ends were 5 bases for V and 6 bases for J; bases not matched to a gene: 9. The CDR3 runs to 14 residues. From germline, CDR1 is SEHNR and CDR2 FQNEAQ (reference sequence). The CDR3 DNA sequence: TGTGCCAGCAGCAACCGACAGGGCTTGGATGGCTACACCTTC. It yields the protein CASSNRQGLDGYTF.

This chain connects TRBV30 to TRBJ1-3, with unresolved D. Germline CDR1 and CDR2: GTSNPN and SVGIG (reference sequence). The V end was cut by 1 base, the J end by 2 bases, with 15 bases between. This CDR3 has 16 residues. DNA for the CDR3: TGTGCCTGGAGTGCCGGACTCTTAGACACTGGAAACACCATATATTTT. Its protein product is CAWSAGLLDTGNTIYF.

The chain employs TRBV7-2 and TRBJ2-7; 7 bases line up with TRBD2. The germline CDR1 and CDR2 sequences are SGHTA and FQGNSA. The J segment lost 2 bases and the V segment lost 5 bases, leaving 9 bases of the junction unmatched. The CDR3 sequence is 15 residues long. The CDR3 bases are TGTGCCAGCAGCCGGTGGGGGGGGAGTCCCTACGAGCAGTACTTC. Protein: CASSRWGGSPYEQYF.

The chain couples TRBV2 to TRBJ2-7; no definite D call. This CDR3 region has 12 residues. Trimming cost V 7 bases and J 6 bases, with 13 bases left between them. CDR1 and CDR2 (germline): SNHLY, FYNNEI. The CDR3 loop reads CASTASILEQYF. DNA of the CDR3: TGTGCCAGCACCGCCAGTATTCTCGAGCAGTACTTC.

This clone was seen only a few times. This chain links TRBV30 with TRBJ1-5, with unresolved D. Germline assignment: CDR1 GTSNPN and CDR2 SVGIG (reference sequence). Trimming pared 0 bases from V and 0 bases from J, leaving 15 bases between. The CDR3 loop spans 17 amino acids. The CDR3 region has the DNA TGTGCCTGGAGTGTAAGTCGGAATACCCTTAGCAATCAGCCCCAGCATTTT. Protein: CAWSVSRNTLSNQPQHF. Together with reference TRBV30 and TRBJ1-5, the CDR3 gives the full variable domain: SQTIHQWPATLVQPVGSPLSLECTVEGTSNPNLYWYRQAAGRGLQLLFYSVGIGQISSEVPQNLSASRPQDRQFILSSKKLLLSDSGFYLCAWSVSRNTLSNQPQHFGDGTRLSIL.

V usage is TRBV7-2 and J usage is TRBJ1-5, with TRBD1 as a possible D gene (6 bases). Trimming took 5 bases from V and 0 from J, leaving 8 bases between them. The germline V gene has CDR1 SGHTA and CDR2 FQGNSA. This CDR3 is built from 14 residues. The CDR3 DNA sequence: TGTGCCAGCAGCCTGGACAGTAGCAATCAGCCCCAGCATTTT. This gives the protein CASSLDSSNQPQHF.

The chain is built from TRBV10-3 and TRBJ2-3; D perhaps matches TRBD2 (5 bases). The CDR3 is 16 residues long. Germline CDR1 is ENHRY and CDR2 is SYGVKD. V lost 0 bases and J lost 1, with 11 bases in between. The CDR3 nucleotides are TGTGCCATCAGTGAGTCGGTCGGTAGCGGCACAGATACGCAGTATTTT. Translating it yields CAISESVGSGTDTQYF.

This clone was seen a single time. The J gene is TRBJ1-2, the V gene TRBV28; no clear D gene. The CDR3 sequence is 15 residues long. V was cut by 2 bases and J by 8 bases, with 18 bases left in between. Germline CDR1 MDHEN, CDR2 SYDVKM. This CDR3 is CASSLIERRSGGYTF. CDR3 coding DNA: TGTGCCAGCAGTTTAATCGAGCGTCGCAGCGGAGGCTACACCTTC.

The J gene is TRBJ1-2, the V gene TRBV6-1, with D possibly TRBD1 on 6 matching bases. Trimming cost V 6 bases and J 7 bases, with 15 bases left between them. CDR1 and CDR2 from the germline V gene are MNHNS and SASEGT. The CDR3 loop spans 13 amino acids. CDR3 nucleotides: TGTGCCAGCAGCCAAGGGGGGAGGGTTGGCTACACCTTC. Its translation is CASSQGGRVGYTF.

The rearrangement joins TRBV21-1 to TRBJ1-5. TRBV21-1 is deemed a pseudogene. The CDR3 is 19 residues long. CDR3 DNA sequence: TGTGCCAGCAGCAAAGCGCTAGGACGCCTCCTTTATAGCAATCAGCCCCAGCATTTT. Encoded protein: CASSKALGRLLYSNQPQHF.